A selection of T cell receptor beta chains follows, all from one sample in a study of shared clonotypes between healthy human individuals. The data were produced by immunoSEQ multiplex PCR, yet TCRdb's version contains in-frame clones alone and is incomplete. In the table there are 640,000 or so clones, 60% to 80% of which are singletons. Sequenced sample: memory CD4+ T cells sorted from blood. The receptors come from a woman in her twenties or thirties in good health. CDR3s include the opening cysteine and the closing phenylalanine or tryptophan. D genes are given only for firm matches. Size is stated for part of the rows, as once, few or many counts, or as a class when the clone is expanded.

d_call j_call clone_size v_call cdr3_nt cdr3_aa
NA TRBJ2-5 NA TRBV29-1 TGCAGCGTTGCTCCGCGGGTCCAAGAGACCCAGTACTTC CSVAPRVQETQYF
NA TRBJ2-7 many TRBV6-5 TGTGCCAGCAGTTACGGGGCGTTGAGGGAGCAGTACTTC CASSYGALREQYF
TRBD2 TRBJ2-1 NA TRBV27 TGTGCCAGCAGTTTATCGATTCTTTTTAGCGGGAGAGACAATGAGCAGTTCTTC CASSLSILFSGRDNEQFF
NA TRBJ1-1 few TRBV30 TGTGCCTGGAAGCAGGGAAGACGCACTGAAGCTTTCTTT CAWKQGRRTEAFF
NA TRBJ2-1 NA TRBV7-9 TGTGCCAGCAGCTTTCCCCCCTTCTTC CASSFPPFF
TRBD2 TRBJ2-1 NA TRBV27 TGTGCCAGCAGGAGGGAGCGGGAGGGGTATAATGAGCAGTTCTTC CASRREREGYNEQFF
NA TRBJ1-1 NA TRBV21-1 TGTGCCAGACCGACCGCACGGAGGAACACTGAAGCTTTCTTT CARPTARRNTEAFF
NA TRBJ2-7 few TRBV6-1 TGTGCCAGCAGTGAAGGGGGACTGAACTACGAGCAGTACTTC CASSEGGLNYEQYF
TRBD2 TRBJ2-7 once TRBV25-1 TGTGCCAGCAGTGGCACAAGGGTAGCGGGAGGGTGGTACGAGCAGTACTTC CASSGTRVAGGWYEQYF
NA TRBJ2-1 NA TRBV2 TGTGCCAGCAGTGAACAGCAGCGCTCCTACAATGAGCAGTTCTTC CASSEQQRSYNEQFF
NA TRBJ1-1 NA TRBV29-1 TGCAGCGTTCAGACCGGGACGGTTTACACTGAAGCTTTCTTT CSVQTGTVYTEAFF
NA TRBJ1-1 NA TRBV5-1 TGCGCCAGCAGCTTGGAGGATCGAAACATGAACACTGAAGCTTTCTTT CASSLEDRNMNTEAFF
TRBD2 TRBJ2-7 NA TRBV5-6 TGTGCCAGCAGCTTGCGGGAGGGCCTTGACGAGCAGTACTTC CASSLREGLDEQYF
NA TRBJ1-2 NA TRBV11-2 TGTGCCAGCAGCTTAGGTCCCCAAAAAGCCGGCTACACCTTC CASSLGPQKAGYTF
TRBD2 TRBJ2-5 NA TRBV10-3 TGTGCCATCAGTGAGTCGATTAGCGGGAGTTTAGAGACCCAGTACTTC CAISESISGSLETQYF
NA TRBJ1-4 NA TRBV5-5 TGTGCCAGCAGCTTAGATAATGAAAAACTGTTTTTT CASSLDNEKLFF
NA TRBJ2-7 once TRBV29-1 TGCAGCGCCGTGGGGGGAAACGAGCAGTACTTC CSAVGGNEQYF
NA TRBJ2-3 once TRBV7-6 TGTGCCAGCAGCCAAAGCGCTTCTAGCACAGATACGCAGTATTTT CASSQSASSTDTQYF
NA TRBJ2-2 once TRBV5-1 TGCGCCAGCAGCTTGGAACCTGGGATGTACACCGGGGAGCTGTTTTTT CASSLEPGMYTGELFF
TRBD2 TRBJ2-3 NA TRBV28 TGTGCCAGCAGCTTCAGGACTAGCGTCTGGGATACGCAGTATTTT CASSFRTSVWDTQYF
NA TRBJ1-5 few TRBV7-2 TGTGCCAGCAGTCAGTCTGCCCTTACTGATCAGCCCCAGCATTTT CASSQSALTDQPQHF
TRBD1 TRBJ1-1 once TRBV7-2 TGTGCCAGCAGCTTAAGGACAGGGGGCTGGGGCACTGAAGCTTTCTTT CASSLRTGGWGTEAFF
NA TRBJ2-7 NA TRBV18 TGTGCCAGCTCACCGCAGGAAGGGACCTTATACGAGCAGTACTTC CASSPQEGTLYEQYF
NA TRBJ2-3 NA TRBV28 TGTGCCAGCAGTTTAAACAAACAGGGTCAGGTCCCCACAGATACGCAGTATTTT CASSLNKQGQVPTDTQYF
NA TRBJ2-7 NA TRBV19 TGTGCCAGTAGTATACGGGGGGGCCCGGGACAGGGCGGATCCGAGCAGTACTTC CASSIRGGPGQGGSEQYF
NA TRBJ2-3 NA TRBV28 TGTGCCAGCAGTTTGACAGGCGCGGATACGCAGTATTTT CASSLTGADTQYF
NA TRBJ2-3 NA TRBV27 TGTGCCACCGGACGATTAGAATACACAGATACGCAGTATTTT CATGRLEYTDTQYF
TRBD2 TRBJ2-7 few TRBV30 TGTGCCTGGAGTGGAGGGAGGGCTCGGGTCTACGAGCAGTACTTC CAWSGGRARVYEQYF
NA TRBJ2-1 few TRBV19 TGTGCCAGTATATCCTCAACGAGCAATGAGCAGTTCTTC CASISSTSNEQFF